This entry describes one T cell receptor (beta chain). The CDR3 is made up of 14 amino acids. Looked up from germline, CDR1 is DFQATT and CDR2 is SNEGSKA (reference sequence). The data are from a study of T-cell memory formation after mild COVID-19. TCRdb re-analysed the 5' RACE reads in MiXCR, keeping a single row per CDR3 protein. The data show a few hundred thousand distinct CDR3 sequences, 20% to 25% seen once. Sequencing was done on a sample of PBMCs or a T cell subset sorted from them (not recorded which). V usage is TRBV20-1 and J usage is TRBJ2-3, with a tentative D call TRBD1 (6 bases). This receptor was identified in an adult woman who had mild COVID-19 (a few samples of this study predate the infection). Cell type and time point are not known. The CDR3 coding sequence is TGCACCCCGTCTCGTTCAGGTGGGACAAATACGCAGTATTTT. The encoded protein is CTPSRSGGTNTQYF.